A single sample gave rise to the 32 T cell receptor beta chains below, sequenced in a study of identical twins listed by TCRdb under 2016. Library generation was performed with 5' RACE. The instrument was an Illumina HiSeq 2000. TCRdb reran the public reads through fastp at Q25 and MiXCR, keeping productive beta chains. Identical CDR3 proteins give one entry, which carries the most common genes and DNA. The sample has about 660,000 distinct CDR3 sequences on record, about 9.4% of them singletons. The ten top clones hold 0.8% to 1% of the sample. These data also featured in a second study, about yellow fever vaccine responses in identical twins.

Sequencing was carried out using PBMCs. Every receptor here comes from a woman younger than 30 in good health.

The chain combines TRBV5-1 with TRBJ2-5, with a tentative D call TRBD2 (6 bases). CDR3 length: 14 amino acids. Germline V gives CDR1 SGHRS, CDR2 YFSETQ. Trimming cost V 0 bases and J 4 bases, with 10 bases left between them. Here the CDR3 reads CASSLELAAETQYF. The CDR3 DNA reads as TGCGCCAGCAGCTTGGAACTAGCAGCAGAGACCCAGTACTTC.

V is TRBV5-1 and J is TRBJ2-5; no clear D. V lost 4 bases and J 0 bases, leaving 10 bases between the germline ends. CDR3 length equals 14 residues. CDR1 SGHRS and CDR2 YFSETQ come from the germline V gene. The CDR3 DNA reads TGCGCCAGCAGCCCGATTGGGTACCAAGAGACCCAGTACTTC. It codes for CASSPIGYQETQYF.

The chain combines TRBV27 with TRBJ2-7, with TRBD1 matching 9 bases. Unmatched junction bases numbered 5, after V lost 5 bases and J lost 3 bases. The CDR3 is 14 amino acids. Per germline, CDR1 MNHEY and CDR2 SMNVEV (reference sequence). The CDR3 protein is CASSLQGQGYEQYF. The CDR3 bases are TGTGCCAGCAGTCTCCAGGGACAGGGCTACGAGCAGTACTTC.

This clonotype was counted a few times. The rearrangement links TRBV28 to TRBJ2-3, with TRBD2 identical over 10 bases. Germline values: CDR1 MDHEN, CDR2 SYDVKM. CDR3 length: 16 amino acids. V was pared by 4 bases and J by 2 bases, with 6 bases of the junction left unmatched. The CDR3 reads CASSSSGSLFTDTQYF. The CDR3 coding sequence is TGTGCCAGCAGTTCTAGCGGGAGCCTATTCACAGATACGCAGTATTTT.

J is TRBJ2-7 and V is TRBV29-1; D is unresolved. This CDR3 is 15 amino acids long. V gave up 4 bases and J gave up 5 bases, with 21 bases separating them. Germline CDR1 is SQVTM and CDR2 is ANQGSEA. The CDR3 here is CSVGGGSSGLNEQYF. CDR3 coding DNA: TGCAGCGTTGGGGGTGGTAGTAGTGGTCTCAACGAGCAGTACTTC.

This clonotype was detected many times. The chain joins TRBV28 to TRBJ2-4, with 9 nucleotides matching TRBD2. This CDR3 has 17 amino acids. V lost 2 bases to trimming and J lost 2 bases; unmatched junction nucleotides: 7. Germline CDR1 reads MDHEN; CDR2 reads SYDVKM. CDR3 bases: TGTGCCAGCAGTTTAGGATCTAGCGGGAAATCCAAAAACATTCAGTACTTC. Translation gives CASSLGSSGKSKNIQYF.

The V gene is TRBV27, the J gene TRBJ2-2, with TRBD1 matching over 7 bases. The CDR3 loop spans 15 amino acids. The junction had 12 bases not matched to a gene; V was cut back by 7 bases and J by 7 bases. Germline loops: CDR1 MNHEY, CDR2 SMNVEV (reference sequence). The CDR3 region is CASTDTTGSVGELFF. As DNA, the CDR3 is TGTGCCAGCACCGATACGACAGGGTCGGTCGGGGAGCTGTTTTTT.

This clonotype occurred many times. This chain links TRBV4-3 with TRBJ2-7, with D uncertain. Trimming stripped 4 bases from V and 1 base from J, with 11 bases between. The CDR3 runs 14 residues. The germline V gene encodes CDR1 LGHNA and CDR2 YSLEER. The CDR3 coding sequence is TGCGCCAGCAGCCCCCTTCTTGGATCCTACGAGCAGTACTTC. Its protein product is CASSPLLGSYEQYF.

The chain couples TRBV5-1 to TRBJ2-1; D is undetermined. CDR3 length: 15 amino acids. V shed 0 bases and J shed 10 bases, with 17 bases lying between them. CDR1 SGHRS and CDR2 YFSETQ come from the germline V gene. The CDR3 protein is CASSLGASRAREQFF. The CDR3 DNA reads as TGCGCCAGCAGCTTGGGGGCCTCTAGGGCGAGGGAGCAGTTCTTC.

This chain links TRBV20-1 with TRBJ2-7; either TRBD1 or TRBD2 may fit D (5 bases each). Per germline, CDR1 DFQATT and CDR2 SNEGSKA (reference sequence). The CDR3 is 13 amino acids. V was clipped by 7 bases and J by 3 bases, with 16 bases between them. The CDR3 DNA sequence: TGCAGTGGGATACCGTGGGGGAACTACGAGCAGTACTTC. Its translation is CSGIPWGNYEQYF.

This clonotype was seen a handful of times. The rearrangement links TRBV30 to TRBJ2-1; 9 bases are a match to TRBD1. There are 14 residues in the CDR3. J lost 4 bases, V lost 1 base, and 2 bases had no gene match. Germline CDR1 GTSNPN, CDR2 SVGIG (reference sequence). CDR3 nucleotide sequence: TGTGCCTGGAGTGGGGGACAGGGTTACAATGAGCAGTTCTTC. This sequence encodes CAWSGGQGYNEQFF.

This clonotype was seen only a few times. The chain combines TRBV6-4 with TRBJ1-1; maybe TRBD1 (6 bases). Trimming cost V 6 bases and J 1 base, with 12 bases left between them. Germline lookup yields CDR1 MRHNA and CDR2 SNTAGT. The CDR3 sequence is 14 residues long. CDR3 residues: CASRPGHKNTEAFF. In nucleotides, the CDR3 is TGTGCCAGCAGACCGGGACACAAGAACACTGAAGCTTTCTTT.

The sample holds a few counts of this clonotype. The V call is TRBV19, the J call TRBJ2-1; the D gene is possibly TRBD2 (6 bases). This CDR3 has 14 residues. The germline gives CDR1 LNHDA, CDR2 SQIVND (reference sequence). With 1 base removed from V and 7 bases from J, the gap between germline ends came to 11 bases. CDR3 DNA sequence: TGTGCCAGTAGTATAGGAGCGGGTCCAAATGAGCAGTTCTTC. It specifies CASSIGAGPNEQFF.

This clonotype was observed a handful of times. This sequence joins TRBV4-1 and TRBJ2-3; TRBD2 matches at 9 bases. With V trimmed by 0 bases and J by 2 bases, 9 bases remained unmatched. The germline CDR1 and CDR2 sequences are MGHRA and YSYEKL. The CDR3 is 18 residues long. CDR3 bases: TGCGCCAGCAGCCAAGACGAGCCTATAGCGGGGGCCACAGATACGCAGTATTTT. Translating it yields CASSQDEPIAGATDTQYF.

This chain uses TRBV10-3 with TRBJ2-5; TRBD2 agrees at 9 bases. From germline, CDR1 is ENHRY and CDR2 SYGVKD. V lost 0 bases, J lost 5 bases, and 1 base stayed unmatched. The CDR3 contains 14 residues. CDR3: CAISESRGGETQYF. CDR3 in DNA: TGTGCCATCAGTGAGTCGCGGGGGGGGGAGACCCAGTACTTC.

The gene calls are TRBV12-3 or TRBV12-4 and TRBJ1-3; 9 positions agree with TRBD1. V lost 8 bases and J lost 0; bases outside the gene matches: 5. The CDR3 covers 15 residues. CDR3: CASAGQGDSGNTIYF. CDR3 coding DNA: TGTGCCAGCGCGGGACAGGGTGACTCTGGAAACACCATATATTTT.

This clonotype has just a few counts. The V and J genes are TRBV25-1 and TRBJ1-1; D may be TRBD1 (6 bases). V was trimmed by 6 bases and J by 4 bases, leaving 12 bases between them. The CDR3 has 13 residues. Germline CDR1 is MGHDK and CDR2 is SYGVNS. This chain's CDR3 is CASRTGAGTEAFF. The CDR3 DNA reads TGTGCCAGCAGAACGGGGGCGGGCACTGAAGCTTTCTTT.

The CDR3 loop reads CASSQDSTGITDTQYF. CDR3 nucleotides: TGCGCCAGCAGCCAAGATTCTACAGGGATCACAGATACGCAGTATTTT. The chain couples TRBV4-1 to TRBJ2-3; possibly TRBD1 for D (6 bases). The germline CDR1 and CDR2 sequences are MGHRA and YSYEKL. This CDR3 has 16 amino acids. V was shortened by 0 bases and J by 2 bases, with 12 bases between the two germline ends.

The J gene is TRBJ2-5, the V gene TRBV20-1, with D possibly being TRBD2 (5 bases). Looked up from germline, CDR1 is DFQATT and CDR2 is SNEGSKA (reference sequence). V was trimmed by 3 bases and J by 2 bases, leaving 10 bases between them. This CDR3 is built from 13 residues. In nucleotides, the CDR3 is TGCAGTGCTAGCACTAGAATTCAAGAGACCCAGTACTTC. Translating it yields CSASTRIQETQYF.

This clonotype was counted only a few times. The rearrangement joins TRBV6-1 to TRBJ2-1; 11 bases are shared with TRBD1. The ends lost 7 bases at V and 7 bases at J; junction bases unmatched: 3. The CDR3 extends over 13 amino acids. Germline CDR1 is MNHNS and CDR2 is SASEGT. For the CDR3, the DNA is TGTGCCAGCACCGGGACAGGGGGAAATGAGCAGTTCTTC. Translation: CASTGTGGNEQFF.

This clonotype was picked up a small number of times. J is TRBJ2-3 and V is TRBV2; D may be TRBD1 or TRBD2 (5 bases each). Germline values: CDR1 SNHLY, CDR2 FYNNEI. V was trimmed by 10 bases and J by 1 base, leaving 15 bases between them. The CDR3 has 14 residues. As DNA, the CDR3 is TGTGCCAACAAGGGACCAGCGGGCACAGATACGCAGTATTTT. As protein: CANKGPAGTDTQYF.

This chain connects TRBV12-3 or TRBV12-4 to TRBJ2-1, with D tentatively TRBD2 (6 bases). The V end lost 6 bases, the J end lost 8 bases, and 14 bases lay between the germline ends. The CDR3 covers 13 residues. Written as DNA, the CDR3 is TGTGCCAGCAGCACGACTAGTTTCTATGAGCAGTTCTTC. This gives the protein CASSTTSFYEQFF.

In its sample, this clonotype was seen many times. V is TRBV2 and J is TRBJ2-3; TRBD2 is a possible D gene (5 bases). Trimming took off 6 bases at V and 2 bases at J, with 15 bases between the two ends. Germline values: CDR1 SNHLY, CDR2 FYNNEI. This CDR3 has 15 residues. The CDR3 reads CASSRAPSHTDTQYF. In DNA, the CDR3 is TGTGCCAGCAGCCGCGCGCCTAGCCACACAGATACGCAGTATTTT.

This clonotype was detected ten times or more. The chain has TRBV5-1 and TRBJ2-1; perhaps TRBD1 as D (5 bases). Per germline, CDR1 SGHRS and CDR2 YFSETQ. This CDR3 has 15 residues. Trimming left V 0 bases short and J 3 bases short, with 10 bases between. This CDR3 is CASSLGQTNYNEQFF. Written as DNA, the CDR3 is TGCGCCAGCAGCTTGGGACAGACAAACTACAATGAGCAGTTCTTC.

This clonotype was counted a few times. The rearrangement links TRBV11-2 to TRBJ1-1, with TRBD1 matching 7 bases. Losses at the gene ends were 6 bases for V and 5 bases for J; bases not matched to a gene: 9. CDR1 and CDR2 from the germline V gene are SGHAT and FQNNGV. The CDR3 covers 14 residues. CDR3 amino acids: CASRLRGRDTEAFF. DNA for the CDR3: TGTGCCAGCAGATTAAGGGGGCGAGATACTGAAGCTTTCTTT.

This sequence joins TRBV20-1 and TRBJ2-3; the D is unclear. Between the trimmed V and J ends, which lost 3 bases and 2 bases, there was a span of 12 bases. Per the germline V gene, CDR1 is DFQATT and CDR2 is SNEGSKA (reference sequence). This CDR3 has 14 amino acids. The CDR3 is CSASAAMNTDTQYF. In DNA form, the CDR3 reads TGCAGTGCTAGTGCCGCTATGAACACAGATACGCAGTATTTT.

The chain links TRBV7-3 to TRBJ2-2, with a tentative D call TRBD2 (6 bases). Looked up from germline, CDR1 is SGHTA and CDR2 is FQGTGA. The CDR3 runs 15 residues. V shed 5 bases and J shed 4 bases, with 14 bases lying between them. The CDR3 nucleotides read TGTGCCAGCAGCCCCCTACCGGAGGGCACCGGGGAGCTGTTTTTT. This translates into CASSPLPEGTGELFF.

In its sample, this clonotype was seen a few times. This sequence joins TRBV5-1 and TRBJ2-2; no firm D call. The germline gives CDR1 SGHRS, CDR2 YFSETQ. Trimming took 1 base from V and 6 from J, leaving 10 bases between them. The CDR3 length is 14 residues. In DNA form, the CDR3 reads TGCGCCAGCAGCTTGATATATCGGCCCGGGGAGCTGTTTTTT. This encodes CASSLIYRPGELFF.

The V gene is TRBV4-3, the J gene TRBJ2-7; D is possibly TRBD1 (6 bases). V gave up 1 base and J gave up 3 bases, with 13 bases separating them. CDR3 length: 15 residues. Germline assignment: CDR1 LGHNA and CDR2 YSLEER. The CDR3 here is CASSQGQVGLYEQYF. In nucleotides, the CDR3 is TGCGCCAGCAGCCAAGGACAGGTAGGCCTCTACGAGCAGTACTTC.

Many counts were recorded for this clonotype. The chain links TRBV6-5 to TRBJ1-3; D is undetermined. This CDR3 has 15 amino acids. Germline loops: CDR1 MNHEY, CDR2 SVGAGI. The germline V and J ends were trimmed by 4 bases and 2 bases, with 12 bases remaining between them. CDR3 DNA sequence: TGTGCCAGCAGTTCTTGGAACACCCCTGGAAACACCATATATTTT. Protein product: CASSSWNTPGNTIYF.

This clonotype was found many times. The V and J genes are TRBV12-3 or TRBV12-4 and TRBJ1-5; 7 bases are shared with TRBD1. The CDR3 sequence is 13 residues long. The V gene end was trimmed by 6 bases and the J gene end by 11 bases; junction bases not matched to a gene: 10. The CDR3 sequence: CASSLTGVEAQHF. The CDR3 nucleotides are TGTGCCAGCAGCCTTACAGGGGTGGAGGCCCAGCATTTT.

This clonotype was seen many times. V gene TRBV9 combines with J gene TRBJ2-1; maybe TRBD2 (6 bases). There are 13 residues in the CDR3. The V and J ends lost 0 bases and 6 bases respectively, with 7 bases between them. Germline V gives CDR1 SGDLS, CDR2 YYNGEE. CDR3 amino acids: CASSVALANEQFF. The CDR3 DNA reads TGTGCCAGCAGCGTAGCACTAGCCAATGAGCAGTTCTTC.